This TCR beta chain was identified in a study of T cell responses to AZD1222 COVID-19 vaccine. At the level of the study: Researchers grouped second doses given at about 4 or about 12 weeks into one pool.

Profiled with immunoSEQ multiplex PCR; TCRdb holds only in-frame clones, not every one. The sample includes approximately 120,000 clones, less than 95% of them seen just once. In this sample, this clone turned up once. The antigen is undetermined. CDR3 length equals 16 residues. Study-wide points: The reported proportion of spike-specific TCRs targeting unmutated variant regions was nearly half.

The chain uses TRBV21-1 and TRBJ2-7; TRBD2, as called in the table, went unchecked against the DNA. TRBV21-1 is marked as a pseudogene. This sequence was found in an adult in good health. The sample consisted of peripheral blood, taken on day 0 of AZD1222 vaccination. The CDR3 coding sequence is TGTGCCAGCAGCAAAGCGCTTTACGCCTTACTCTACGAGCAGTACTTC. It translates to CASSKALYALLYEQYF.